The 29 T cell receptor beta chains below all came from one sample that was sequenced in a study of shared clonotypes between healthy human individuals. The data were produced by immunoSEQ multiplex PCR, yet TCRdb's version contains in-frame clones alone and is incomplete. Of 2 million to 2.5 million clones in the sample, approximately 94% are singletons; the top ten hold 0.1% to 0.15%. Sequencing input: naive CD4+ T cells sorted from blood. The subset denotes: CD45RA+ positively selected. The source is a man in his late teens or twenties in good health.

V is TRBV4-1 and J is TRBJ2-3; D is unclear. In germline, CDR1 is MGHRA, CDR2 YSYEKL. V was shortened by 4 bases and J by 1 base, with 12 bases between the two germline ends. This CDR3 is built from 15 residues. The CDR3 region is CASSPMDGRTDTQYF. The DNA of the CDR3 is TGCGCCAGCAGCCCTATGGACGGTCGCACAGATACGCAGTATTTT.

The V gene is TRBV18, the J gene TRBJ2-2; D is unresolved. Germline assignment: CDR1 KGHSH and CDR2 LQKENI. This CDR3 has 14 amino acids. Between the trimmed V and J ends, which lost 5 bases and 6 bases, there was a span of 13 bases. The CDR3 is CASSRVPNPGELFF. Written as DNA, the CDR3 is TGTGCCAGCTCAAGGGTCCCAAACCCCGGGGAGCTGTTTTTT. Full variable domain (rest looked up from reference TRBV18 and TRBJ2-2): NAGVMQNPRHLVRRRGQEARLRCSPMKGHSHVYWYRQLPEEGLKFMVYLQKENIIDESGMPKERFSAEFPKEGPSILRIQQVVRGDSAAYFCASSRVPNPGELFFGEGSRLTVL.

The rearrangement links TRBV30 to TRBJ1-5, with 9 bases identical to TRBD1. V shed 0 bases, J shed 7 bases, and the junction held 10 bases outside the gene matches. Per the germline V gene, CDR1 is GTSNPN and CDR2 is SVGIG (reference sequence). The CDR3 is made up of 16 amino acids. The CDR3 spells CAWSVPGTGRGQPQHF. CDR3 coding DNA: TGTGCCTGGAGTGTACCAGGGACAGGGAGAGGCCAGCCCCAGCATTTT.

On this clone itself: Other DNA sequences from this sample encode an identical CDR3 as well. The chain is built from TRBV6-6 and TRBJ2-7; 10 nucleotides agree with TRBD2. The CDR3 sequence is 15 residues long. The J segment lost 3 bases and the V segment lost 0 bases, leaving 2 bases of the junction unmatched. Germline CDR1 reads MNHNY; CDR2 reads SVGAGI (reference sequence). The DNA of the CDR3 is TGTGCCAGCAGTTACTCGGCTAGCGGGGGCTACGAGCAGTACTTC. It is translated as CASSYSASGGYEQYF.

This chain connects TRBV11-2 to TRBJ2-3; D uncertain. With 2 bases removed from V and 9 bases from J, the gap between germline ends came to 6 bases. Per germline, CDR1 SGHAT and CDR2 FQNNGV. The CDR3 extends over 11 amino acids. CDR3 bases: TGTGCCAGCAGCTTATCGGGCACGCAGTATTTT. Encoded protein: CASSLSGTQYF. Full variable domain (remainder filled in from reference TRBV11-2 and TRBJ2-3): EAGVAQSPRYKIIEKRQSVAFWCNPISGHATLYWYQQILGQGPKLLIQFQNNGVVDDSQLPKDRFSAERLKGVDSTLKIQPAKLEDSAVYLCASSLSGTQYFGPGTRLTVL.

The chain couples TRBV9 to TRBJ1-3, with TRBD1 as a possible D gene (5 bases). The CDR3 is 15 residues long. Per germline, CDR1 SGDLS and CDR2 YYNGEE. V lost 2 bases, J lost 1 base, and 10 bases lay in between. The CDR3, as DNA: TGTGCCAGCAGCGTTAGATCAGGGTCTGGAAACACCATATATTTT. It specifies CASSVRSGSGNTIYF.

Comments on this clone: Other DNA sequences in the sample encode the same CDR3. The chain has TRBV19 and TRBJ1-1; 8 bases are shared with TRBD1. Germline V gene sequence: CDR1 LNHDA, CDR2 SQIVND (reference sequence). This CDR3 region has 13 residues. J lost 5 bases, V lost 4 bases, and 3 bases had no gene match. In DNA form, the CDR3 reads TGTGCCAGTAGTACACAGGGGGGGACTGAAGCTTTCTTT. This sequence encodes CASSTQGGTEAFF.

Remarks on this clone: No DNA is shown, since the ends of the CDR3 on it are uncertain; the CDR3 is the one TCRdb lists. The chain uses TRBV6-6 and TRBJ1-4. The germline V gene encodes CDR1 MNHNY and CDR2 SVGAGI (reference sequence). Ends included, the CDR3 has 16 residues. The CDR3 spells CASSSSVGGGNEKLFF.

This chain joins TRBV2 and TRBJ2-5; D uncertain. CDR3 length equals 12 residues. V gave up 6 bases and J gave up 4 bases, with 9 bases separating them. In germline, CDR1 is SNHLY, CDR2 FYNNEI. CDR3 in DNA: TGTGCCAGCAGCGCCATCGGAGAGACCCAGTACTTC. Its protein is CASSAIGETQYF. Complete variable domain (other parts from reference TRBV2 and TRBJ2-5): EPEVTQTPSHQVTQMGQEVILRCVPISNHLYFYWYRQILGQKVEFLVSFYNNEISEKSEIFDDQFSVERPDGSNFTLKIRSTKLEDSAMYFCASSAIGETQYFGPGTRLLVL.

The CDR3 region is CASSSRGRDEQYF. For the CDR3, the DNA is TGTGCCAGCAGCTCCAGGGGGAGGGACGAGCAGTACTTC. This chain uses TRBV11-2 with TRBJ2-7, with D possibly called TRBD1 or TRBD2 (7 bases each). This CDR3 contains 13 residues. Trimming took 4 bases from V and 5 from J, leaving 12 bases between them. Germline CDR1 SGHAT, CDR2 FQNNGV.

J is TRBJ1-2 and V is TRBV2; D is unresolved. Looked up from germline, CDR1 is SNHLY and CDR2 is FYNNEI. This CDR3 has 13 amino acids. The germline V and J ends were trimmed by 8 bases and 8 bases, with 18 bases remaining between them. The CDR3 DNA reads TGTGCCAGCCTGGAGACCCAAAACGAGGGCTACACCTTC. The encoded protein is CASLETQNEGYTF.

This clone was picked up one time. J is TRBJ1-1 and V is TRBV29-1, with D hard to call. The germline CDR1 and CDR2 sequences are SQVTM and ANQGSEA. The CDR3 is 13 amino acids. V shed 0 bases and J shed 1 base, with 6 bases lying between them. Written as DNA, the CDR3 is TGCAGCGTTGAAGATATTTCGAACACTGAAGCTTTCTTT. It yields the protein CSVEDISNTEAFF.

The chain combines TRBV6-1 with TRBJ2-1; D possibly corresponds to TRBD1 (6 bases). V was trimmed by 3 bases and J by 3 bases, leaving 12 bases between them. There are 15 residues in the CDR3. Germline CDR1 MNHNS, CDR2 SASEGT. The CDR3 coding sequence is TGTGCCAGCAGTGAGAGGACAGTCCACTACAATGAGCAGTTCTTC. Its protein is CASSERTVHYNEQFF.

This sequence joins TRBV4-1 and TRBJ1-4; 7 positions match TRBD1. Germline V gene data show CDR1 as MGHRA and CDR2 as YSYEKL. After removal of 0 bases from V and 8 bases from J, the junction contained 15 bases not matched to a gene. The CDR3 is 18 amino acids. CDR3 loop: CASSQDLGTVIPYEKLFF. The DNA of the CDR3 is TGCGCCAGCAGCCAAGATTTGGGGACAGTTATCCCCTACGAAAAACTGTTTTTT.

This rearrangement joins TRBV7-2 to TRBJ1-2, with 8 bases identical to TRBD1. The junction had 4 bases not matched to a gene; V was cut back by 3 bases and J by 7 bases. CDR1 SGHTA and CDR2 FQGNSA come from the germline V gene. This CDR3 comprises 13 residues. CDR3 nucleotides: TGTGCCAGCAGCTTGACAGGGGAAGGTGGCTACACCTTC. Amino acids: CASSLTGEGGYTF.

Concerning this clone: Other DNA sequences in this sample translate to the same CDR3. The rearrangement links TRBV11-2 to TRBJ1-2; D gene unclear. The CDR3 has 13 amino acids. The V end was cut by 5 bases, the J end by 2 bases, with 9 bases between. Germline lookup yields CDR1 SGHAT and CDR2 FQNNGV. The CDR3 loop is CASSPDRNYGYTF. CDR3 bases: TGTGCCAGCAGCCCCGACCGGAACTATGGCTACACCTTC. The full variable domain, rest sourced from reference TRBV11-2 and TRBJ1-2, is EAGVAQSPRYKIIEKRQSVAFWCNPISGHATLYWYQQILGQGPKLLIQFQNNGVVDDSQLPKDRFSAERLKGVDSTLKIQPAKLEDSAVYLCASSPDRNYGYTFGSGTRLTVV.

The chain carries TRBV7-8 and TRBJ1-2; weak D call: TRBD1 (5 bases). The V end was cut by 4 bases, the J end by 1 base, with 13 bases between. Germline CDR1 reads SGHVS; CDR2 reads FQNEAQ. This CDR3 has 15 residues. CDR3 loop: CASSSGTGDNYGYTF. In DNA form, the CDR3 reads TGTGCCAGCAGCTCCGGGACGGGAGATAACTATGGCTACACCTTC.

Written as DNA, the CDR3 is TGCGCCAGCAGCCAAGTGACAACGAACACTGAAGCTTTCTTT. Translation gives CASSQVTTNTEAFF. The V call is TRBV4-1, the J call TRBJ1-1, with D uncertain. Germline CDR1 reads MGHRA; CDR2 reads YSYEKL. V lost 1 base and J lost 1, with 7 bases in between. The CDR3 spans 14 residues.

The chain carries TRBV29-1 and TRBJ2-7; unclear D gene. This CDR3 comprises 13 residues. V dropped 1 base and J dropped 2 bases, with 9 bases sitting between them. Germline V CDR1 and CDR2: SQVTM, ANQGSEA. The CDR3 nucleotides read TGCAGCGTTGAAGGATCGGCTCCCTACGAGCAGTACTTC. It yields the protein CSVEGSAPYEQYF.

Worth noting for this clone: Within the sample, other DNA sequences also encode this same CDR3. The chain has TRBV5-1 and TRBJ1-1, with D possibly matching TRBD1 (6 bases). Trimming left V 0 bases short and J 1 base short, with 10 bases between. Germline V CDR1 and CDR2: SGHRS, YFSETQ. CDR3 size: 15 residues. CDR3 protein: CASSLAGQKNTEAFF. CDR3 bases: TGCGCCAGCAGCTTGGCCGGACAGAAGAACACTGAAGCTTTCTTT.

The chain combines TRBV7-2 with TRBJ1-2, with TRBD1 as a possible D gene (5 bases). Germline CDR1 reads SGHTA; CDR2 reads FQGNSA. The V end lost 3 bases, the J end lost 6 bases, and 11 bases lay between the germline ends. CDR3 length: 13 residues. The CDR3 sequence is CASSFSGSDGYTF. CDR3 coding DNA: TGTGCCAGCAGCTTCTCAGGGAGTGATGGCTACACCTTC.

This chain uses TRBV30 with TRBJ2-6; no clear D gene. CDR1 is GTSNPN and CDR2 is SVGIG in the germline V gene (reference sequence). The V and J ends lost 2 bases and 2 bases respectively, with 10 bases between them. This CDR3 region has 15 residues. The CDR3 sequence is CAWSIRMAGANVLTF. As DNA, the CDR3 is TGTGCCTGGAGTATAAGGATGGCTGGGGCCAACGTCCTGACTTTC.

A single count supports this clone. The chain uses TRBV2 and TRBJ2-3; no clear D. The CDR3 length is 13 residues. V shed 7 bases and J shed 0 bases, with 8 bases lying between them. Germline V gene sequence: CDR1 SNHLY, CDR2 FYNNEI. The CDR3 DNA is TGTGCCAGCATGGCAACTAGCACAGATACGCAGTATTTT. It is translated as CASMATSTDTQYF.

The CDR3 bases are TGCGCCAGCAGCTTGGGGATCGGGTCCGGCGAGCAGTACTTC. Translating gives CASSLGIGSGEQYF. The genes are TRBV5-1 and TRBJ2-7; the D is unclear. Germline CDR1 and CDR2: SGHRS and YFSETQ. The CDR3 length is 14 residues. V lost 0 bases, J lost 6 bases, and 13 bases lay in between. Full variable domain (outside the CDR3, taken from reference TRBV5-1 and TRBJ2-7): KAGVTQTPRYLIKTRGQQVTLSCSPISGHRSVSWYQQTPGQGLQFLFEYFSETQRNKGNFPGRFSGRQFSNSRSEMNVSTLELGDSALYLCASSLGIGSGEQYFGPGTRLTVT.

On this clone: Other DNA sequences in this specimen translate into the identical CDR3. This chain joins TRBV6-1 and TRBJ1-2, with D unresolved. Germline V gene data show CDR1 as MNHNS and CDR2 as SASEGT. Trimming shortened V by 1 base and J by 3 bases, and 6 bases separated the two germline ends. The CDR3 is 13 residues long. In DNA form, the CDR3 reads TGTGCCAGCAGTGAAGGGCAGTACTATGGCTACACCTTC. This encodes CASSEGQYYGYTF.

The CDR3 DNA sequence: TGTGCCAGCCGCCAGGGGGGTTCGGGTGGCTACACCTTC. Protein product: CASRQGGSGGYTF. The chain recombines TRBV2 with TRBJ1-2, with 7 bases fitting TRBD1. Germline V gene sequence: CDR1 SNHLY, CDR2 FYNNEI. This CDR3 is built from 13 residues. The trim removed 8 bases at V and 7 bases at J, leaving 10 bases unmatched.

This chain joins TRBV27 and TRBJ1-1; 10 bases align to TRBD1. With 5 bases clipped from V and 0 bases from J, the junction kept 9 bases outside the gene matches. CDR1 is MNHEY and CDR2 is SMNVEV in the germline V gene (reference sequence). The CDR3 extends over 17 amino acids. The CDR3 region has the DNA TGTGCCAGCAGTCCCGGGACAGGGGCCTCTGTGAACACTGAAGCTTTCTTT. Protein product: CASSPGTGASVNTEAFF.

In regard to this clone: Other DNA sequences within the sample encode an identical CDR3. This chain links TRBV28 with TRBJ2-1; TRBD2 agrees at 13 bases. CDR1 and CDR2 (germline): MDHEN, SYDVKM. The CDR3 length is 16 residues. V lost 2 bases to trimming and J lost 2 bases; unmatched junction nucleotides: 0. The CDR3 sequence is CASSLTSGGAYNEQFF. In nucleotides, the CDR3 is TGTGCCAGCAGTTTAACTAGCGGGGGGGCCTACAATGAGCAGTTCTTC.

This clone was observed once. This specimen includes other DNA sequences encoding the same CDR3. The chain has TRBV5-1 and TRBJ2-6; D unclear. This CDR3 has 15 amino acids. Germline assignment: CDR1 SGHRS and CDR2 YFSETQ. V gave up 0 bases and J gave up 0 bases, with 4 bases separating them. The DNA for the CDR3 is TGCGCCAGCAGCTTGGTATACTCTGGGGCCAACGTCCTGACTTTC. This codes for CASSLVYSGANVLTF.